Reported below is one T cell receptor (beta chain). This sample is drawn from a study of T cell changes during pregnancy in multiple sclerosis. Method: immunoSEQ multiplex PCR; TCRdb's copy keeps in-frame clones and lacks some. Among more than 85,000 clones, just over 90% were seen once, and the ten largest hold 1.4%. V shed 2 bases and J 7 bases; nucleotides not matched to a gene: 1. CDR3 size: 14 residues. Germline values: CDR1 PRHDT, CDR2 FYEKMQ (reference sequence). This sample comprised peripheral blood, obtained in the third trimester of pregnancy. The TCR was taken from a female donor in good health, enrolled as a control in a pregnancy study. This chain connects TRBV13 to TRBJ2-1; 11 positions match TRBD2. The CDR3 DNA is TGTGCCAGCAGCTTACGACTAGCGGGGAATGAGCAGTTCTTC. This encodes CASSLRLAGNEQFF.